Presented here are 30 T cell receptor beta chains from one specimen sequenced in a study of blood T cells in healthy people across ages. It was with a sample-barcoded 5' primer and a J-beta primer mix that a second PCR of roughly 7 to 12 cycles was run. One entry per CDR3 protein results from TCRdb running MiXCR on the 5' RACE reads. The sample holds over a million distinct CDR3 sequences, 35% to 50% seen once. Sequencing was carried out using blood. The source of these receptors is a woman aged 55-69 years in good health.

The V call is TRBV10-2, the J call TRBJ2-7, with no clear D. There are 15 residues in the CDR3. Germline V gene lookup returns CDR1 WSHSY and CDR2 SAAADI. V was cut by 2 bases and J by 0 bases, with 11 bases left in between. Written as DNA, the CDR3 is TGCGCCAGCAGTGAGAGAAGACTCCTCTCCTACGAGCAGTACTTC. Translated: CASSERRLLSYEQYF.

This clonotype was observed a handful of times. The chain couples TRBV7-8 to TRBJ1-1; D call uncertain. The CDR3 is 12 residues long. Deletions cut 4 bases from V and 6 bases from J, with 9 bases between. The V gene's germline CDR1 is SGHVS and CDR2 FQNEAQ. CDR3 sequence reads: CASSSSSSEAFF. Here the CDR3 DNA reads TGTGCCAGCAGCTCTTCTAGCTCTGAAGCTTTCTTT. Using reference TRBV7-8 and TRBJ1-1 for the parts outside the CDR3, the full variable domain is GAGVSQSPRYKVAKRGQDVALRCDPISGHVSLFWYQQALGQGPEFLTYFQNEAQLDKSGLPSDRFFAERPEGSVSTLKIQRTQQEDSAVYLCASSSSSSEAFFGQGTRLTVV.

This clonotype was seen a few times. DNA for the CDR3: TGTGCCAGCGGGGACAGGGGTACTGAAGCTTTCTTT. Amino acid sequence: CASGDRGTEAFF. This sequence joins TRBV7-9 and TRBJ1-1, with TRBD1 matching 10 bases. The junction had 2 bases not matched to a gene; V was cut back by 8 bases and J by 5 bases. The CDR3 is made up of 12 amino acids. CDR1 is SEHNR, CDR2 FQNEAQ, per germline (reference sequence).

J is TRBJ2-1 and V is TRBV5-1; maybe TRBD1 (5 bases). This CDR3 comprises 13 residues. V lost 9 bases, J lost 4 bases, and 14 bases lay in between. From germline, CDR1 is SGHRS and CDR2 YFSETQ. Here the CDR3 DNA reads TGCGCCACCTCCGTTGACAGATACAATGAGCAGTTCTTC. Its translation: CATSVDRYNEQFF.

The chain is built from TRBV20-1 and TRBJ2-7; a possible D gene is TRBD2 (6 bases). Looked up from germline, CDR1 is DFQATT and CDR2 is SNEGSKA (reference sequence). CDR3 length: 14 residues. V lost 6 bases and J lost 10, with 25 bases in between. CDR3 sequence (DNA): TGCAGTGCGCAGGTGGGACTTAAAGTGAACGCCCAGTACTTC. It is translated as CSAQVGLKVNAQYF.

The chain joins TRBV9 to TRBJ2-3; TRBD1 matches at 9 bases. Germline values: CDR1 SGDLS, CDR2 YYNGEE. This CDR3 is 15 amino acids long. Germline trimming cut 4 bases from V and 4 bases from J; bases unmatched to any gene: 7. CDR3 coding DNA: TGTGCCAGCAGCCTCACAGGGGGCGCAGCAGATACGCAGTATTTT. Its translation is CASSLTGGAADTQYF.

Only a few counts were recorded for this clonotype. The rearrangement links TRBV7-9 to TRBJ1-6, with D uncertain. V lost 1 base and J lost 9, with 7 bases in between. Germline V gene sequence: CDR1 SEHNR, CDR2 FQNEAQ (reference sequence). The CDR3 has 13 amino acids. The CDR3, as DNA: TGTGCCAGCAGCTTAGGGCCGTCTTCACCCCTCCACTTT. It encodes CASSLGPSSPLHF.

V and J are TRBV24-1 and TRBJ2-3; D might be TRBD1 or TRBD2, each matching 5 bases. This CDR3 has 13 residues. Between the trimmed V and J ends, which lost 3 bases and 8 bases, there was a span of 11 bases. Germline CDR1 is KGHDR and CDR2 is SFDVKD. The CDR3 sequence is CATSDPGGGTQYF. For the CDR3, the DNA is TGTGCCACCAGTGATCCGGGTGGGGGTACGCAGTATTTT.

The CDR3 region is CASSQDRFGARAFF. The CDR3 DNA sequence: TGTGCCAGCAGCCAAGATAGGTTCGGGGCGCGTGCTTTCTTT. The V call is TRBV3-1, the J call TRBJ1-1; D is possibly TRBD1 (5 bases). The CDR3 totals 14 residues. Germline CDR1 reads LGHDT; CDR2 reads YNNKEL (reference sequence). Trimming shortened V by 0 bases and J by 11 bases, and 16 bases separated the two germline ends.

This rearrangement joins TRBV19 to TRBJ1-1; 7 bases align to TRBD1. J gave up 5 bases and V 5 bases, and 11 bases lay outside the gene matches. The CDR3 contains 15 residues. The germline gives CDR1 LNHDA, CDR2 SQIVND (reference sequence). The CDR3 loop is CASSHPDREGTEAFF. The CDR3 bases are TGTGCCAGTAGTCACCCCGACAGGGAGGGAACTGAAGCTTTCTTT.

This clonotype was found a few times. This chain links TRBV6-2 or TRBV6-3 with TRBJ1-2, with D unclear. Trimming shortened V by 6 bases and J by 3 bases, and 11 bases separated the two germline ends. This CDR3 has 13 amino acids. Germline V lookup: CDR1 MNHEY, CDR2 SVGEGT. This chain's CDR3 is CASRRTSDYGYTF. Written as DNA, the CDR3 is TGTGCCAGCAGGCGTACATCGGACTATGGCTACACCTTC.

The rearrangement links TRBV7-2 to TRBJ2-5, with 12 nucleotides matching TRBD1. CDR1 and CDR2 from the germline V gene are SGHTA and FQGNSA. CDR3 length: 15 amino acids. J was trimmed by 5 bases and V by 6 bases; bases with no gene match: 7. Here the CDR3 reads CASSKGTGGRETQYF. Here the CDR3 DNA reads TGTGCCAGCAGTAAAGGGACAGGGGGCAGGGAGACCCAGTACTTC.

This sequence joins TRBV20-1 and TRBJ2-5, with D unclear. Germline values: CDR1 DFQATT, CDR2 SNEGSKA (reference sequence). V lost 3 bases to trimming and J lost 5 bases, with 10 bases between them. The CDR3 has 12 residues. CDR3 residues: CSARPSGETQYF. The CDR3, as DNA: TGCAGTGCTAGGCCCTCTGGCGAGACCCAGTACTTC.

The CDR3 region is CASSLGRDSYNEQYF. In DNA, the CDR3 is TGCGCCAGCAGCTTGGGGCGGGACTCCTACAATGAGCAGTACTTC. The chain combines TRBV5-1 with TRBJ2-1; the D gene is possibly TRBD2 (6 bases). The DNA end favors TRBJ2-7, so the J call may be wrong. The CDR3 has 15 residues. Germline-derived CDR1 and CDR2 are SGHRS and YFSETQ.

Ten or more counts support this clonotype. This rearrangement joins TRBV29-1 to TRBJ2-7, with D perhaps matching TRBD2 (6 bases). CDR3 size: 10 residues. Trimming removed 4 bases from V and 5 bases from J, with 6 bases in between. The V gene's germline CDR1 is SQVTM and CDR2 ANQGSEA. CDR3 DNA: TGCAGCGTTGGGGGGGACGAGCAGTACTTC. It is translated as CSVGGDEQYF.

CDR3 sequence reads: CASSLGTSVRDEQYF. The CDR3 DNA reads as TGTGCCAGCAGCTTAGGGACTAGTGTTAGGGACGAGCAGTACTTC. This sequence joins TRBV7-9 and TRBJ2-7; 7 bases line up with TRBD2. The J segment lost 5 bases and the V segment lost 1 base, leaving 8 bases of the junction unmatched. Germline loops: CDR1 SEHNR, CDR2 FQNEAQ (reference sequence). The length of the CDR3 is 15 residues.

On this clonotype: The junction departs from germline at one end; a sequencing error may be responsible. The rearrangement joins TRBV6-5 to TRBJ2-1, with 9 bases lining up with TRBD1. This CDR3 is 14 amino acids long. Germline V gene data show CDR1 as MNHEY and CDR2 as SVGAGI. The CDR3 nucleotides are TGTACCAGCAGGTCCACAGGGGGCGGTAATAAGGAGTTCTTC. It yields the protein CTSRSTGGGNKEFF.

For the CDR3, the DNA is TGTGCCAGCAGCCCACAGGGTACGTTGAGCTCCTACAATGAGCAGTACTTC. Amino acids: CASSPQGTLSSYNEQYF. This chain joins TRBV4-2 and TRBJ2-1; D perhaps matches TRBD1 (6 bases). The J call is doubtful: the DNA matches TRBJ2-7 better. Germline CDR1 LGHNA, CDR2 YNFKEQ. The CDR3 has 17 residues.

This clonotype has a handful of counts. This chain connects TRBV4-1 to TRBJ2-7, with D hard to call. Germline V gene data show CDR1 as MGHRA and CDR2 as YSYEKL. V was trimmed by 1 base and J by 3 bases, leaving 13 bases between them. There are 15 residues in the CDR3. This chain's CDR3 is CASSQGESGFYEQYF. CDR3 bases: TGCGCCAGCAGCCAAGGAGAATCTGGATTCTACGAGCAGTACTTC.

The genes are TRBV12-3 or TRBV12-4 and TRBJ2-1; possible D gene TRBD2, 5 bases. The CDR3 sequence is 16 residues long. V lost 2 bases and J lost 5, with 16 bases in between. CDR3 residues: CASSLFGGEGHNEQFF. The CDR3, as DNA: TGTGCCAGCAGTTTATTCGGCGGAGAGGGTCACAATGAGCAGTTCTTC.

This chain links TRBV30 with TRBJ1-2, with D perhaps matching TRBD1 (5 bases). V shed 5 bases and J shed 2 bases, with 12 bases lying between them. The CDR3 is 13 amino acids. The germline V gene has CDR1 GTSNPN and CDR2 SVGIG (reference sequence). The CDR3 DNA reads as TGTGCCTGGGAACCGGGGCAGAACTATGGCTACACCTTC. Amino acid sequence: CAWEPGQNYGYTF.

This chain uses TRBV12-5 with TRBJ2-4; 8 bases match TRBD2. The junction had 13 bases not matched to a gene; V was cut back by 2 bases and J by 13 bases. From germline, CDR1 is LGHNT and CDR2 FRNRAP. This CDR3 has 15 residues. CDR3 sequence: CASGLYAGGLGEQYF. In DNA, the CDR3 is TGTGCTAGTGGTTTGTACGCGGGAGGCTTGGGGGAGCAGTACTTC.

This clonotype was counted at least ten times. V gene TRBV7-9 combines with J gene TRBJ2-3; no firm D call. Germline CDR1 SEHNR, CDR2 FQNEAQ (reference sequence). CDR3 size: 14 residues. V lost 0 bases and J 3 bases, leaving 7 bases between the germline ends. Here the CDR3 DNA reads TGTGCCAGCAGCTTAGCGGGTGCTACAGATACGCAGTATTTT. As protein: CASSLAGATDTQYF.

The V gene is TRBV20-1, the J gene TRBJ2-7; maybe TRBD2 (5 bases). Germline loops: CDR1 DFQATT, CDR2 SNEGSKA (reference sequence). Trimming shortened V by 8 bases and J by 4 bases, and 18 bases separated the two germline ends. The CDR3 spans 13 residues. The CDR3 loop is CSLLLPRGYEQYF. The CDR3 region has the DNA TGCAGTCTCCTACTCCCGAGAGGGTACGAGCAGTACTTC.

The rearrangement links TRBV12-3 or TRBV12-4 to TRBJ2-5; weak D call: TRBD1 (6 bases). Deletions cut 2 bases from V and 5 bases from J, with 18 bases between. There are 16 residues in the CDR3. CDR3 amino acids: CASSLLKTGYPETQYF. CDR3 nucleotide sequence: TGTGCCAGCAGTTTACTTAAAACAGGGTATCCGGAGACCCAGTACTTC.

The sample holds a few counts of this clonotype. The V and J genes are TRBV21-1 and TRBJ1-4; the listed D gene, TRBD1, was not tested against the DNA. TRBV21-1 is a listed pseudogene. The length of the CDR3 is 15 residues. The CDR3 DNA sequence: TGTGCCAGCAGACCAGGGACAGGGTGCCGAGAAAAACTGTTTTTT. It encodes CASRPGTGCREKLFF.

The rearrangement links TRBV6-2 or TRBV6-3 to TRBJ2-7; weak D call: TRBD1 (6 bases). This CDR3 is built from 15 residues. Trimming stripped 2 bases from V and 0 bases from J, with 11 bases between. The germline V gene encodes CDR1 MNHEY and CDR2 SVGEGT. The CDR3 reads CASSYGGPSSYEQYF. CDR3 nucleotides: TGTGCCAGCAGTTACGGGGGCCCTAGCTCCTACGAGCAGTACTTC.

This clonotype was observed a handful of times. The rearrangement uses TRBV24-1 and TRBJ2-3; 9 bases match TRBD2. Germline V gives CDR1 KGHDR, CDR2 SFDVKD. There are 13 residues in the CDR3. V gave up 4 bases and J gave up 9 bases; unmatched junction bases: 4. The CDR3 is CATSEPSGKTQYF. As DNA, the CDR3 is TGTGCCACCAGTGAACCTAGCGGGAAGACGCAGTATTTT.

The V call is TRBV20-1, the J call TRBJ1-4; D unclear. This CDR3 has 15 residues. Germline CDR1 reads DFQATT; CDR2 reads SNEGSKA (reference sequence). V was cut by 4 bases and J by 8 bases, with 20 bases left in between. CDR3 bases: TGCAGTGCTATTGGATCGGACGGTGTTTGGGAAAAACTGTTTTTT. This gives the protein CSAIGSDGVWEKLFF.

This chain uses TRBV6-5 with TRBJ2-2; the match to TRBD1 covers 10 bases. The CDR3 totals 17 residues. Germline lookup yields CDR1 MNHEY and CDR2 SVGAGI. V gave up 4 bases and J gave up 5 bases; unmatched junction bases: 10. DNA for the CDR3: TGTGCCAGCAGTTCCGACGGGACAGGGGTCAAGACCGGGGAGCTGTTTTTT. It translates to CASSSDGTGVKTGELFF.